This T cell receptor (beta chain) was observed in a study of T-cell reconstitution after alpha-beta-depleted transplantation in children. A TCRbeta library incorporating unique molecular identifiers was prepared. Each CDR3 protein is one row after TCRdb ran MiXCR on the PCR reads. The profile shows approximately 240,000 distinct CDR3 sequences, approximately 9.8% of them singletons. With V trimmed by 4 bases and J by 4 bases, 13 bases remained unmatched. The CDR3 runs 17 residues. Germline CDR1 SGHKS, CDR2 YYEKEE (reference sequence). This clonotype was observed many times. This clonotype originated in a human donor who donated a stem cell graft to a child with SCID. This chain uses TRBV5-5 with TRBJ1-3, with 8 bases identical to TRBD1. Source: PBMCs from the stem cell graft donor, taken from the stem cell graft. The CDR3 DNA is TGTGCCAGCAGCCCCACAATAGGACAGGGCGTCGGAAACACCATATATTTT. It yields the protein CASSPTIGQGVGNTIYF.